This T cell receptor (beta chain) was recorded in a study of blood T cell repertoires in COVID-19. Clones were read by immunoSEQ multiplex PCR, and TCRdb kept only the in-frame ones, dropping some. The data show about 390,000 clones, with about 83% seen just once and about 9.4% held by the top ten. This receptor was taken from a woman between 45 and 65 years old who had recovered from COVID-19. Sample: PBMCs or T cells enriched from blood (not recorded which).

The CDR3 coding sequence is TGTGCCAGCAGCGTGGGACTAGCGGGGGTCTATGAGCAGTTCTTC. Its protein is CASSVGLAGVYEQFF. The genes are TRBV5-6 and TRBJ2-1; 14 bases line up with TRBD2. Germline loops: CDR1 SGHDT, CDR2 YYEEEE. This CDR3 is built from 15 residues. With V trimmed by 4 bases and J by 8 bases, 5 bases remained unmatched.